These 21 T cell receptor beta chains came from one sample sequenced in a study of CD8 T cell repertoires and HIV-1 epitope variants. Using immunoSEQ multiplex PCR, the repertoire was profiled, and TCRdb retains in-frame clones only, with some absent. Of over 90,000 clones in the sample, almost 75% are singletons; the top ten hold roughly 25%. Specimen: uncultured baseline CD8+ T cells from peripheral blood mononuclear cells (PBMCs). The origin of the receptors is a male donor with HIV.

This clone has more than one count but fewer than ten. This sequence joins TRBV5-6 and TRBJ2-3, with a weak D call TRBD2 (6 bases). The CDR3 is made up of 15 amino acids. Germline V lookup: CDR1 SGHDT, CDR2 YYEEEE. V was cut by 2 bases and J by 0 bases, with 10 bases left in between. CDR3 loop: CASSFSGGSTDTQYF. The DNA of the CDR3 is TGTGCCAGCAGCTTTAGTGGGGGGAGCACAGATACGCAGTATTTT.

The count of this clone is one. The genes are TRBV7-9 and TRBJ2-7, with 9 bases aligning to TRBD1. The germline V gene has CDR1 SEHNR and CDR2 FQNEAQ (reference sequence). V lost 4 bases, J lost 6 bases, and 13 bases stayed unmatched. The length of the CDR3 is 16 residues. The CDR3 sequence is CASSSDRGILLREQYF. In nucleotides, the CDR3 is TGTGCCAGCAGCTCGGACAGGGGTATCCTCCTACGCGAGCAGTACTTC. Using reference TRBV7-9 and TRBJ2-7 for the parts outside the CDR3, the full variable domain is DTGVSQNPRHKITKRGQNVTFRCDPISEHNRLYWYRQTLGQGPEFLTYFQNEAQLEKSRLLSDRFSAERPKGSFSTLEIQRTEQGDSAMYLCASSSDRGILLREQYFGPGTRLTVT.

V gene TRBV27 combines with J gene TRBJ1-1, with D perhaps TRBD1 (5 bases). The CDR3 extends over 14 amino acids. Germline V gene lookup returns CDR1 MNHEY and CDR2 SMNVEV (reference sequence). V shed 5 bases and J shed 0 bases, with 10 bases lying between them. The CDR3 is CASSPGLMNTEAFF. The CDR3 DNA reads TGTGCCAGCAGTCCGGGACTCATGAACACTGAAGCTTTCTTT.

The V gene is TRBV5-1, the J gene TRBJ1-4; tentatively, D is TRBD1 (6 bases). Germline assignment: CDR1 SGHRS and CDR2 YFSETQ. CDR3 length: 19 amino acids. Trimming cost V 0 bases and J 3 bases, with 21 bases left between them. This CDR3 is CASSLGWGRRGTANEKLFF. The CDR3 nucleotides are TGCGCCAGCAGCTTGGGGTGGGGACGAAGGGGGACGGCTAATGAAAAACTGTTTTTT.

This clone occurred once. The chain employs TRBV19 and TRBJ2-3; D perhaps matches TRBD1 (6 bases). Germline-derived CDR1 and CDR2 are LNHDA and SQIVND (reference sequence). The CDR3 spans 15 residues. V lost 6 bases to trimming and J lost 1 base, with 14 bases between them. This CDR3 reads CASRSTGDRTDTQYF. As DNA, the CDR3 is TGTGCCAGTAGGTCGACAGGAGACCGCACAGATACGCAGTATTTT.

The gene calls are TRBV5-1 and TRBJ2-1; 10 bases fit TRBD1. The CDR3 has 14 amino acids. The germline CDR1 and CDR2 sequences are SGHRS and YFSETQ. The ends lost 3 bases at V and 7 bases at J; junction bases unmatched: 4. Here the CDR3 reads CASSWTGGVNEQFF. CDR3 DNA: TGCGCCAGCAGCTGGACAGGGGGGGTAAATGAGCAGTTCTTC.

J is TRBJ2-3 and V is TRBV4-1, with 11 nucleotides matching TRBD2. Trimming cost V 3 bases and J 5 bases; bases outside gene matches: 7. There are 16 residues in the CDR3. Germline V lookup: CDR1 MGHRA, CDR2 YSYEKL. The CDR3 nucleotides read TGCGCCAGCAGCCAGGCGACTAGCGGGATGGGAGATACGCAGTATTTT. This codes for CASSQATSGMGDTQYF.

The J gene is TRBJ2-5, the V gene TRBV28; D is perhaps TRBD1 (5 bases). The assigned J gene may be wrong: the sequence end matches TRBJ2-7 better. The CDR3 has 12 residues. Germline CDR1 is MDHEN and CDR2 is SYDVKM. The CDR3 sequence is CASSPDSYEQYF. The CDR3 DNA sequence: TGTGCCAGCAGTCCCGACAGCTACGAGCAGTACTTC.

The chain combines TRBV10-1 with TRBJ2-6, with unresolved D. The CDR3 consists of 18 residues. Trimming shortened V by 5 bases and J by 5 bases, and 22 bases separated the two germline ends. CDR1 is WNHNN, CDR2 SYGVQD, per germline (reference sequence). In DNA form, the CDR3 reads TGCGCCAGCAGTCTCACCGGAAGATCGCACAGTCGGGCCAACGTCCTGACTTTC. This gives the protein CASSLTGRSHSRANVLTF.

This chain uses TRBV19 with TRBJ2-5; the D gene is possibly TRBD2 (7 bases). This CDR3 has 15 residues. V lost 3 bases to trimming and J lost 0 bases, with 11 bases between them. CDR1 is LNHDA, CDR2 SQIVND, per germline (reference sequence). CDR3 amino acids: CASSMGGGYQETQYF. CDR3 nucleotide sequence: TGTGCCAGTAGTATGGGAGGGGGGTACCAAGAGACCCAGTACTTC.

The chain has TRBV4-3 and TRBJ2-7, with D tentatively TRBD1 or TRBD2 (5 bases each). The germline gives CDR1 LGHNA, CDR2 YSLEER. The CDR3 is 15 residues long. Deletions cut 0 bases from V and 3 bases from J, with 12 bases between. The CDR3 DNA sequence: TGCGCCAGCAGCCAAGATTGGGACGGGGACTACGAGCAGTACTTC. This translates into CASSQDWDGDYEQYF.

The chain carries TRBV5-1 and TRBJ2-7; D is unclear. Deletions cut 4 bases from V and 2 bases from J, with 13 bases between. CDR1 is SGHRS, CDR2 YFSETQ, per germline. The CDR3 consists of 14 residues. This CDR3 reads CASSPQSGTYEQYF. The CDR3 nucleotides are TGCGCCAGCAGCCCCCAATCGGGTACCTACGAGCAGTACTTC.

V gene TRBV6-5 combines with J gene TRBJ2-1; TRBD1 agrees at 10 bases. This CDR3 spans 13 amino acids. J gave up 7 bases and V 6 bases, and 3 bases lay outside the gene matches. From germline, CDR1 is MNHEY and CDR2 SVGAGI. The CDR3 nucleotides are TGTGCCAGCAGGGGACAGGGGCGTAATGAGCAGTTCTTC. Encoded protein: CASRGQGRNEQFF.

This rearrangement joins TRBV2 to TRBJ2-1; 13 nucleotides agree with TRBD2. The CDR3 has 15 amino acids. Germline-derived CDR1 and CDR2 are SNHLY and FYNNEI. V was pared by 6 bases and J by 6 bases, with 5 bases of the junction left unmatched. The CDR3 nucleotides read TGTGCCAGCAGCCTCGGGACTAGCGGGGTCAATGAGCAGTTCTTC. It codes for CASSLGTSGVNEQFF.

The V and J genes are TRBV7-9 and TRBJ1-1; D is ambiguous. The V end lost 9 bases, the J end lost 4 bases, and 12 bases lay between the germline ends. CDR1 is SEHNR and CDR2 is FQNEAQ in the germline V gene (reference sequence). This CDR3 has 12 amino acids. CDR3 in amino acids: CASQGGITEAFF. The CDR3 nucleotides are TGTGCCAGTCAAGGAGGAATCACTGAAGCTTTCTTT.

This sequence joins TRBV5-4 and TRBJ2-5, with 13 bases identical to TRBD2. The germline V gene has CDR1 SGHNT and CDR2 YYREEE (reference sequence). Trimming took 3 bases from V and 1 from J; bases not matched to a gene: 3. The length of the CDR3 is 16 residues. The CDR3 DNA reads TGTGCCAGCAGCTCCGGGACTAGCGGGGTCCAAGAGACCCAGTACTTC. Its protein product is CASSSGTSGVQETQYF.

This clone was counted a few times. This chain links TRBV7-8 with TRBJ2-7; D is unclear. The CDR3 has 14 residues. The V end lost 3 bases, the J end lost 6 bases, and 15 bases lay between the germline ends. Germline values: CDR1 SGHVS, CDR2 FQNEAQ. The CDR3 DNA reads as TGTGCCAGCAGCTTCCTACCCCCCCGCGCCGAGCAGTACTTC. The encoded protein is CASSFLPPRAEQYF.

The chain is built from TRBV14 and TRBJ1-1, with D maybe TRBD1 (5 bases). V was pared by 4 bases and J by 6 bases, with 12 bases between. The germline gives CDR1 SGHDN, CDR2 FVKESK. This CDR3 spans 13 amino acids. The CDR3 nucleotides read TGTGCCAGCAGCCTATTATCGGGGGCTGAAGCTTTCTTT. This encodes CASSLLSGAEAFF.

This chain links TRBV27 with TRBJ2-7; D possibly matches TRBD1 or TRBD2 (5 bases each). Germline lookup yields CDR1 MNHEY and CDR2 SMNVEV (reference sequence). CDR3 length equals 13 residues. V dropped 3 bases and J dropped 4 bases, with 10 bases sitting between them. CDR3 amino acids: CASSFRDAYEQYF. For the CDR3, the DNA is TGTGCCAGCAGTTTCCGGGACGCTTACGAGCAGTACTTC.

This chain links TRBV29-1 with TRBJ2-3; D might be TRBD1 or TRBD2, each matching 5 bases. This CDR3 has 15 amino acids. Germline lookup yields CDR1 SQVTM and CDR2 ANQGSEA. V was pared by 2 bases and J by 2 bases, with 14 bases between. The CDR3 DNA reads as TGCAGCGTTGAATTGGGACGGGTATTCACAGATACGCAGTATTTT. This sequence encodes CSVELGRVFTDTQYF.

V usage is TRBV5-4 and J usage is TRBJ2-5; 9 bases are shared with TRBD1. This CDR3 is built from 16 residues. CDR1 is SGHNT and CDR2 is YYREEE in the germline V gene (reference sequence). Germline trimming cut 1 base from V and 5 bases from J; bases unmatched to any gene: 9. The CDR3 region is CASSLPKQGAGETQYF. The CDR3 coding sequence is TGTGCCAGCAGCTTGCCCAAACAGGGGGCCGGGGAGACCCAGTACTTC.